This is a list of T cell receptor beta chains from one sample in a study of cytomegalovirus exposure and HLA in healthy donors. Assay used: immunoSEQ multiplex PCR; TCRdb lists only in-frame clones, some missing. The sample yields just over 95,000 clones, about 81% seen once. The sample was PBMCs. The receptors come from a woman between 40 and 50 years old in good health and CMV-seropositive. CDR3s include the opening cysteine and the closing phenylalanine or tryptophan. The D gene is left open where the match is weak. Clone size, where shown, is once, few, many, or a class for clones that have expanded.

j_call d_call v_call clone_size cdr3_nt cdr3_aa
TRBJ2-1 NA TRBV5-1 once TGCGCCAGTCGCCGGGACTTAAATTACAATGAGCAGTTCTTC CASRRDLNYNEQFF
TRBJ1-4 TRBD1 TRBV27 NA TGTGCCAGCAGTTTGGGACAGGGAAGTGGAAAACTGTTTTTT CASSLGQGSGKLFF
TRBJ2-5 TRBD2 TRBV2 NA TGTGCCAGCAGTGCTCGGCGGGAGCGGGGAGAGACCCAGTACTTC CASSARRERGETQYF
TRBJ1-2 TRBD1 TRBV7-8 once TGTGCCAGCAGCTACCGGGACAGGGAGTTAGCTAACTATGGCTACACCTTC CASSYRDRELANYGYTF
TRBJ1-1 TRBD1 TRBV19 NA TGTGCCAGTCGAACACCGGGACAGAAGAACACTGAAGCTTTCTTT CASRTPGQKNTEAFF
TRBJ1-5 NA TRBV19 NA TGTGCCAGTACCACAGGGTGGAATCAGCCCCAGCATTTT CASTTGWNQPQHF
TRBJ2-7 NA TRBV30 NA TGTGCCTGGAGTCGAGGTCGGACATTGACCTACGAGCAGTACTTC CAWSRGRTLTYEQYF
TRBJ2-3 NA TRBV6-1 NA TGTGCCAGCAGCCCCCTAGGAGATACGCAGTATTTT CASSPLGDTQYF
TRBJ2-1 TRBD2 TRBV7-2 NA TGTGCCAGCAGGCTAGCGGGAGGGAGGGGCAATGAGCAGTTCTTC CASRLAGGRGNEQFF
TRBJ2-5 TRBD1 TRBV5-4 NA TGTGCCAGCAGCTGGGGGGGACAGGGCCAAGAGACCCAGTACTTC CASSWGGQGQETQYF
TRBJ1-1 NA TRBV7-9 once TGTGCCAGCAGCTTACCGTTCGACAGCTACAACACTGAAGCTTTCTTT CASSLPFDSYNTEAFF
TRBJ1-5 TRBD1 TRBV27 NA TGTGCCAGCAGTTTAGTGACAGGGGGTGTTGGCAATCAGCCCCAGCATTTT CASSLVTGGVGNQPQHF
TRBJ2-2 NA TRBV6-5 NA TGTGCCAGCAGTTTACTAGACTCTGCCGGGGAGCTGTTTTTT CASSLLDSAGELFF
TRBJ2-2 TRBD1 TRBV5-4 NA TGTGCCAGCAGCTTGGGGAAACTGGGGACAGCTTACACCGGGGAGCTGTTTTTT CASSLGKLGTAYTGELFF
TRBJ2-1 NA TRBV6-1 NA TGTGCCAGCAGTGAGCGGGCGGATTACAATGAGCAGTTCTTC CASSERADYNEQFF
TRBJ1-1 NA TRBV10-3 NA TGTGCCATCAGTGAGTCCTCAGGGTTGACAGCCCCTGAAGCTTTCTTT CAISESSGLTAPEAFF
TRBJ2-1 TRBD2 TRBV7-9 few TGTGCCAGCAGCTTACTCTTAGCGGGAGAGGGGCGTGAGCAGTTCTTC CASSLLLAGEGREQFF
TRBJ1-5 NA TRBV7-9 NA TGTGCCAGCAGCTTAGGTCAGGATCACGGTCAGCCCCAGCATTTT CASSLGQDHGQPQHF
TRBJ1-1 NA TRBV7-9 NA TGTGCCAGCATGCTTGACACCGGGGGATTGAACACTGAAGCTTTCTTT CASMLDTGGLNTEAFF
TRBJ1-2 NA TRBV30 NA TGTGCCTGGACTCTCCAAGGGGACAACGGCTACACCTTC CAWTLQGDNGYTF
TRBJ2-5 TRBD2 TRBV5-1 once TGCGCCAGCAGCTCGGCTCCCCGGGGGGAAGGAGAGACCCAGTACTTC CASSSAPRGEGETQYF
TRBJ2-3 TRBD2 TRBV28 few TGTGCCAGCAGTTTGGCGACTAGCTTTACAGATACGCAGTATTTT CASSLATSFTDTQYF
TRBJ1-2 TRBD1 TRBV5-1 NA TGCGCCAGCAGCTTGGGAGTAGGGGGCGCCAACTATGGCTACACCTTC CASSLGVGGANYGYTF
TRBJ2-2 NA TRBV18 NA TGTGCCAGCTCACCTCCCGGACAGTATGACGGGGAGCTGTTTTTT CASSPPGQYDGELFF
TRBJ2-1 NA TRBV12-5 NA TGTGCTAGTGGTTTGGGGACAGTCAATGAGCAGTTCTTC CASGLGTVNEQFF
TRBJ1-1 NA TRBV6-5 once TGTGCCAGCAGTATAGCCGGGGGGTTCGGTGAAGCTTTCTTT CASSIAGGFGEAFF
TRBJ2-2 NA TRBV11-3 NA TGTGCCAGCAGCCTCGTTGGAGTGACCGGGGAGCTGTTTTTT CASSLVGVTGELFF
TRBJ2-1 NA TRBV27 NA TGTGCCAGCAGTTTAGTCAACTCACTGGGGCCTCACAATGAGCAGTTCTTC CASSLVNSLGPHNEQFF
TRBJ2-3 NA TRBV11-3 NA TGTGCCAGCAGCCCAGAAAGCCAGGTGTACACAGATACGCAGTATTTT CASSPESQVYTDTQYF
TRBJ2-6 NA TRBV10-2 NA TGCGCCAGCGGGCGAGGGCCAAACTCTGGGGCCAACGTCCTGACTTTC CASGRGPNSGANVLTF
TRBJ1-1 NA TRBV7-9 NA TGTGCCAGCAGCTACTCGACAGCCCGAGCCACGGCTTTCTTT CASSYSTARATAFF
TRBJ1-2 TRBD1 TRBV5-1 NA TGCGCCAGCAGCTCGGTAGAGGACAGGGGGCGCGAAACCTTC CASSSVEDRGRETF
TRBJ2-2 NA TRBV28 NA TGTGCCAGCATCACGTCGGGACTGCTGAACACCGGGGAGCTGTTTTTT CASITSGLLNTGELFF
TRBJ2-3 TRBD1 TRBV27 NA TGTGCCAGCAGTGGCGCATTGTGGGACAGGGAGAGTGCAGATACGCAGTATTTT CASSGALWDRESADTQYF
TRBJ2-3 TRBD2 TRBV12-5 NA TGTGCTAGTTCCCGTATGGGGGGGGAGGATACGCAGTATTTT CASSRMGGEDTQYF
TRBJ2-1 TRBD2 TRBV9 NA TGTGCCAGCAGCCCCAGTCCGGGGGGAAAGGGCTACAATGAGCAGTTCTTC CASSPSPGGKGYNEQFF
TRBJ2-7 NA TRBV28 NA TGTGCCAGCAGTCCCAGCGGACAGACCTACGAGCAGTACTTC CASSPSGQTYEQYF
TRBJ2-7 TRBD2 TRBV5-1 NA TGCGCCAGCAGCCCCGGACTAGCGAGCTACGAGCAGTACTTC CASSPGLASYEQYF
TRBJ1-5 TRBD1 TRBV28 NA TGTGCCAGCAGTTTGTACGGACAGGGGGCATTTCAGCCCCAGCATTTT CASSLYGQGAFQPQHF
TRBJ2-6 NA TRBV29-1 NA TGCAGCGTTGAATCGGGAACTGGGGCCAACGTCCTGACTTTC CSVESGTGANVLTF
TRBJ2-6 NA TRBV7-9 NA TGTGCCACCCTGAGTACCTCTGGGGCCAACGTCCTGACTTTC CATLSTSGANVLTF
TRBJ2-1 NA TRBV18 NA TGTGCCAGCTCACCACCGCTTGGAGGGAGTGCAAATGAGCAGTTCTTC CASSPPLGGSANEQFF
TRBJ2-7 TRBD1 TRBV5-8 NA TGTGCCAGCAGGCCGACCGGGACAGGGTTCAACGAGCAGTACTTC CASRPTGTGFNEQYF
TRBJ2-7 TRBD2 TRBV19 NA TGTGCCAGTAGTATGGGACTAGCGAAACACGAGCAGTACTTC CASSMGLAKHEQYF
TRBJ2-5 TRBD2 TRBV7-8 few TGTGCCAGCAGCTTAGGCCTAGCGGGCCGGGGGGAGACCCAGTACTTC CASSLGLAGRGETQYF
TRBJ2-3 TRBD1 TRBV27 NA TGTGCCAGCAGTTTCCTAAACTACAGGGGGCGGACAGATACGCAGTATTTT CASSFLNYRGRTDTQYF
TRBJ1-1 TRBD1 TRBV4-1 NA TGCGCCAGCAGCCAAGATGGAACAGGGGTGCGCACTGAAGCTTTCTTT CASSQDGTGVRTEAFF
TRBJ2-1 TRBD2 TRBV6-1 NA TGTGCCAGCAGTGAGTTTTCTAGCGGGGCCTACAATGAGCAGTTCTTC CASSEFSSGAYNEQFF
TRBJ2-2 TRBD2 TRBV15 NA TGTGCCACCAGCAGATCAATGGCCTCCGGGACTACGAACACCGGGGAGCTGTTTTTT CATSRSMASGTTNTGELFF
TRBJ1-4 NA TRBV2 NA TGTGCCAGCAGTGAAGCGCATTCCGGGAAGGGCGAAAAACTGTTTTTT CASSEAHSGKGEKLFF
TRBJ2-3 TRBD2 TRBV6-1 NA TGTGCCAGCTTAGTAGGACTAGGGCCCGCAGATACGCAGTATTTT CASLVGLGPADTQYF
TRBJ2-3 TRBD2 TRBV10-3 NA TGTGCCATCAGTGAGTCAAGCGGGAGTCGGATAGATACGCAGTATTTT CAISESSGSRIDTQYF
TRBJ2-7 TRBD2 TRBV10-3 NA TGTGCCATCAGTGAGTCCTACGTGACTAGCGGCTCCTACGAGCAGTACTTC CAISESYVTSGSYEQYF
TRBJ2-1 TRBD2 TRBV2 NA TGTGCCAGCAGTGTCAGAGCGGGAGGGGACGGGGATGAGCAGTTCTTC CASSVRAGGDGDEQFF
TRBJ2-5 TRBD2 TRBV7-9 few TGTGCCAGCAGCTTAGATATAGCGGGAGTCGCGGAGACCCAGTACTTC CASSLDIAGVAETQYF